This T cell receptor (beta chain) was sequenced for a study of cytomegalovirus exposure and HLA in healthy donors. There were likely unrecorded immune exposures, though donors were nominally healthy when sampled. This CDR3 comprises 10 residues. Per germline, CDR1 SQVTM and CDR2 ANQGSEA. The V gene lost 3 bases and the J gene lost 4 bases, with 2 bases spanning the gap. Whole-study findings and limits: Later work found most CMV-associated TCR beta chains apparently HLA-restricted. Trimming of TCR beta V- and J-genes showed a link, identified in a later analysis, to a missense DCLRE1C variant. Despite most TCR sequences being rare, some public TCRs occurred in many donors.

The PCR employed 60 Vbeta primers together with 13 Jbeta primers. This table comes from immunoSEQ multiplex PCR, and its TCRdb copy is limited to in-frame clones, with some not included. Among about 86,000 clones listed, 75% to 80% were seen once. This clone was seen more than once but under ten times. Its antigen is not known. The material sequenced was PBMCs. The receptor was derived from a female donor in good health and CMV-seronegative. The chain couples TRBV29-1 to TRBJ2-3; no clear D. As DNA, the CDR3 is TGCAGCGTTGACTCAGATACGCAGTATTTT. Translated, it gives CSVDSDTQYF.